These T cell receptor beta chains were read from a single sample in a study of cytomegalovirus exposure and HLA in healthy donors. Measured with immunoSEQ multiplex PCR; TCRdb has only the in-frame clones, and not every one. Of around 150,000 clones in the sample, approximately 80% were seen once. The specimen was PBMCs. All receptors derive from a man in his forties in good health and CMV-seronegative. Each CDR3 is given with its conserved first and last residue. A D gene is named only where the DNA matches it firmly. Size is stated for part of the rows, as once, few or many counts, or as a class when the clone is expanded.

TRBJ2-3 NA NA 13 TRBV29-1 TGCAGCGTTGTCGGCGGGGCAACAGATACGCAGTATTTT CSVVGGATDTQYF
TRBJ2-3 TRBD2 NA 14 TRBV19 TGTGCCAGTAGTAGCGGACTAGCCACAGATACGCAGTATTTT CASSSGLATDTQYF
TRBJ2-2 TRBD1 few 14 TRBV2 TGTGCCAGCAGAGCGGGACAGGGAACCGGGGAGCTGTTTTTT CASRAGQGTGELFF
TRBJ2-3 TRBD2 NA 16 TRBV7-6 TGTGCCAGCAGCTTGGGGGGGAACCCTAGCACAGATACGCAGTATTTT CASSLGGNPSTDTQYF
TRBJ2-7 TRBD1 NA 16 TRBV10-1 TGCGCCAGAAGTCCCACTTCGGGGACAGGCATCTACGAGCAGTACTTC CARSPTSGTGIYEQYF
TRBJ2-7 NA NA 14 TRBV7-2 TGTGCCAGCAGTTCAACCTCGGGGGTCGGCGAGCAGTACTTC CASSSTSGVGEQYF
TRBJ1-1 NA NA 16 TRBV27 TGTGCCAGCAGACCCCGTTGGTCAGGGCTGAACACTGAAGCTTTCTTT CASRPRWSGLNTEAFF
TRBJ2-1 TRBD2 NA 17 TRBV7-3 TGTGCCAGCAGCTTAAAGGCTAGCGGGGGATACTACAATGAGCAGTTCTTC CASSLKASGGYYNEQFF
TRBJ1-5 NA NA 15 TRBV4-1 TGCGCCAGCAGCCAAGTGGCGGCAGCGAATCAGCCCCAGCATTTT CASSQVAAANQPQHF
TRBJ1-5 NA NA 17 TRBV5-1 TGCGCCAGCAGCTTGGATCCATCCGAACGGGGCAATCAGCCCCAGCATTTT CASSLDPSERGNQPQHF
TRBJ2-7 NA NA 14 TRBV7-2 TGTGCCAGCAGCCTCAGAGCATCAGGCGACGAGCAGTACTTC CASSLRASGDEQYF
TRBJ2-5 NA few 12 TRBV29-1 TGCAGCGTTCGACTATACAAAGAGACCCAGTACTTC CSVRLYKETQYF
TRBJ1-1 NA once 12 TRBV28 TGTGCCAGCAGTTTATATGGGCGTGAAGCTTTCTTT CASSLYGREAFF
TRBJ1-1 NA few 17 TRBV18 TGTGCCAGCTCACCGAACTCACCGGGGTCCGGACAGACTGAAGCTTTCTTT CASSPNSPGSGQTEAFF
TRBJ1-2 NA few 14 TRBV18 TGTGCCAGCTCACCACGGGAGCATAACTATGGCTACACCTTC CASSPREHNYGYTF
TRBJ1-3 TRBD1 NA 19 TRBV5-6 TGTGCCAGCAGCTTGTACGGACAGGGGGCAATCTACTCTGGAAACACCATATATTTT CASSLYGQGAIYSGNTIYF
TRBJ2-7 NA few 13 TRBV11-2 TGTGCCAGCAGCTTCGCGGGCCCCCACGAGCAGTACTTC CASSFAGPHEQYF
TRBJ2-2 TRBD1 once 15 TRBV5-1 TGCGCCAGCAGCTCCGGGACAGGGGTCACCGGGGAGCTGTTTTTT CASSSGTGVTGELFF
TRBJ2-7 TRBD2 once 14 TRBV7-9 TGTGCCAGCAGCTTTAGCGGGGTGGCCTACGAGCAGTACTTC CASSFSGVAYEQYF
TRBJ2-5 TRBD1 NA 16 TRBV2 TGTGCCAGCAGGTCACGGGACAGGGGGCGCCGAGAGACCCAGTACTTC CASRSRDRGRRETQYF
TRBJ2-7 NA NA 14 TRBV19 TGTGCCAGTAGTATCTCCCCAGCGTCCTACGAGCAGTACTTC CASSISPASYEQYF
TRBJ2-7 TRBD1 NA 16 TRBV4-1 TGCGCCAGCAGCCCTAAACCCGGGACAGCCTCCTACGAGCAGTACTTC CASSPKPGTASYEQYF
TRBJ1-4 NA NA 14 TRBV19 TGTGCCAGTACCAAACGGCGGGGCGATGAAAAACTGTTTTTT CASTKRRGDEKLFF
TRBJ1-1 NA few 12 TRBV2 TGTGCCAGCCTACCCCGGGGAACTGAAGCTTTCTTT CASLPRGTEAFF
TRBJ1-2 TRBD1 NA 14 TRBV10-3 TGTGCCATCAGTGAGCCCGACAGGGTGAATGGCTACACCTTC CAISEPDRVNGYTF
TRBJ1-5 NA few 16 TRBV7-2 TGTGCCAGCAGCTTAAAAGGGGGGGGAAGCAATCAGCCCCAGCATTTT CASSLKGGGSNQPQHF
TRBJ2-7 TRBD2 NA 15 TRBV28 TGTGCCAGCAGTTCCCTCTCGCGGGAGGGCCCGGAGCAGTACTTC CASSSLSREGPEQYF
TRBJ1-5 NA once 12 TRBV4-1 TGCGCCAGCAGCCAACCTGATCAGCCCCAGCATTTT CASSQPDQPQHF
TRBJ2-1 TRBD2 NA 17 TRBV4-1 TGCGCCAGCAGCCAAGGGTTTGGGGGGAGGGCAACTAATGAGCAGTTCTTC CASSQGFGGRATNEQFF
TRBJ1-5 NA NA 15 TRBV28 TGTGCCAGCAGTTTAGGGCACCCAAGCAATCAGCCCCAGCATTTT CASSLGHPSNQPQHF
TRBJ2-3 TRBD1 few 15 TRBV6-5 TGTGCCAGCAGTTACTCGGGACAGGGTGCAGATACGCAGTATTTT CASSYSGQGADTQYF
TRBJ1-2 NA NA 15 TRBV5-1 TGCGCCAGCAGCTTGGCCGGCAGGGGTAACTATGGCTACACCTTC CASSLAGRGNYGYTF
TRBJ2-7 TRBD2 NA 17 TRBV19 TGTGCCAGTCGACACGACCACGGGACTAGCGTATCCTACGAGCAGTACTTC CASRHDHGTSVSYEQYF
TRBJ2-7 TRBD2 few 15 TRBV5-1 TGCGCCAGCAGTGGGGGGGGGCTAGCGGGCGACGAGCAGTACTTC CASSGGGLAGDEQYF
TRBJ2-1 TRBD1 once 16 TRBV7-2 TGTGCCAGCAGCTTAGAGGGACAGGGGGTGTACAATGAGCAGTTCTTC CASSLEGQGVYNEQFF
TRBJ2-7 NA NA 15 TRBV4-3 TGCGCCAGCAGCCAAGGGAATAGGGAGATCTACGAGCAGTACTTC CASSQGNREIYEQYF
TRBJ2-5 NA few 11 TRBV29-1 TGCAGCGTGGGCTTCTCTACGGCCCAGTACTTC CSVGFSTAQYF
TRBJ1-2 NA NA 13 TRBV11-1 TGTGCCAGCAGCCGCGGATACGACTATGGCTACACCTTC CASSRGYDYGYTF
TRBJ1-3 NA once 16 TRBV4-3 TGCGCCAGCAGCCAAGAATGGAGCGGGTCTGGAAACACCATATATTTT CASSQEWSGSGNTIYF
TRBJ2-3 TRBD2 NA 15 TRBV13 TGTGCCAGCAGCCCGTCTACTAGCGGGGTAGATACGCAGTATTTT CASSPSTSGVDTQYF
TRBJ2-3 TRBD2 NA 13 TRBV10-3 TGTGCCATCCGGGGACTAGAGACGGATACGCAGTATTTT CAIRGLETDTQYF
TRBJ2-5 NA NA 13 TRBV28 TGTGCCAGCACCGTCCCAGGGTGGGAGACCCAGTACTTC CASTVPGWETQYF
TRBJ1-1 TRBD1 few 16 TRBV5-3 TGTGCCAGCACCCATTTCCCGGACAGGGGGGACACTGAAGCTTTCTTT CASTHFPDRGDTEAFF
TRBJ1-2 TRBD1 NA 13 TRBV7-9 TGTGCCAGCAGCCCGGGGACAGACGATGGCTACACCTTC CASSPGTDDGYTF
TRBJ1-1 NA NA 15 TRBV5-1 TGCGCCAGCAGCTTGGGGCAGTACATGAACACTGAAGCTTTCTTT CASSLGQYMNTEAFF
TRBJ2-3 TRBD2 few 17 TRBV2 TGTGCCAGCACACCACCCTACGGAGCGGGAGACACCGATACGCAGTATTTT CASTPPYGAGDTDTQYF
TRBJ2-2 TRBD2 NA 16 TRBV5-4 TGTGCCAGCAGCTTGTACCGGACTAGCGGGAGTCCGGAGCTGTTTTTT CASSLYRTSGSPELFF
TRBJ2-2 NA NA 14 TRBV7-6 TGTGCCAGCAGCTCAGGGCTGAACACCGGGGAGCTGTTTTTT CASSSGLNTGELFF
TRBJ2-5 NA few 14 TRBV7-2 TGTGCCAGCAGCCTCGGGGGGCTACAAGAGACCCAGTACTTC CASSLGGLQETQYF
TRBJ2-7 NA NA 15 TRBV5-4 TGTGCCAGCAGTTCGGGGGGCAGGCCCACCGACGAGCAGTACTTC CASSSGGRPTDEQYF
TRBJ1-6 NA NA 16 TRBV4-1 TGCGCCAGCAGCCAAGATAGGCGCGGCCGTAATTCACCCCTCCACTTT CASSQDRRGRNSPLHF